Each of the 3 T cell receptor beta chains below was sequenced from the same sample in a study of control samples from healthy donors and cancer patients (dated by TCRdb to the early 2020s). Library preparation employed the immunoSEQ multiplex PCR assay. In TCRdb, the immuneACCESS table is reduced to in-frame sequences with V and J assigned. These tables do not hold every clone; where another copy was compared, an unresolved V gene accounts for under half, and the others remain unexplained. This sample gives around 190,000 clones in total; 90% of them show up just once. The top ten constitute 1.4% of the sample. Material: blood. The receptors originated from a woman between 45 and 65 years old in good health.

The rearrangement links TRBV11-3 to TRBJ2-2; TRBD1 might be the D (5 bases). The CDR3 totals 14 residues. Germline CDR1 and CDR2: SGHNT and YENEEA. The ends were cut back, 5 bases at V and 1 base at J, with 8 bases in the middle. CDR3 region: CASSRQGNTGELFF. CDR3 nucleotide sequence: TGTGCCAGCAGCCGTCAGGGGAACACCGGGGAGCTGTTTTTT. Full variable domain (remainder filled in from reference TRBV11-3 and TRBJ2-2): EAGVVQSPRYKIIEKKQPVAFWCNPISGHNTLYWYLQNLGQGPELLIRYENEEAVDDSQLPKDRFSAERLKGVDSTLKIQPAELGDSAVYLCASSRQGNTGELFFGEGSRLTVL.

The count of this clone is one. The chain combines TRBV6-5 with TRBJ2-1; 8 nucleotides match TRBD2. This CDR3 contains 13 residues. Losses at the gene ends were 6 bases for V and 9 bases for J; bases not matched to a gene: 7. Germline V gene sequence: CDR1 MNHEY, CDR2 SVGAGI. The CDR3 bases are TGTGCCAGCAGCGGGGGGGCTTTGGGTGAGCAGTTCTTC. Translation gives CASSGGALGEQFF.

The V call is TRBV5-1, the J call TRBJ2-3; tentative D call: TRBD2 (5 bases). The CDR3 totals 12 residues. Germline loops: CDR1 SGHRS, CDR2 YFSETQ. V was pared by 5 bases and J by 4 bases, with 8 bases between. The CDR3 nucleotides read TGCGCCAGCAGGGAGGAGGCAGATACGCAGTATTTT. It translates to CASREEADTQYF.